These 24 T cell receptor beta chains originate from one sample sequenced in a study of regulatory T cells in long-lasting Graves disease. Stated time point: newly diagnosed GD, antithyroid drugs for less than 3 months. PBMCs were the source of the RNA used for TCR sequencing. Through Arm-PCR of CDR3 regions and iRepertoire HTBI primers, TCR beta libraries were built. TCRdb re-derived calls from the multiplex PCR reads in MiXCR, one entry per CDR3 protein. Here the sample spans about 540,000 distinct CDR3 sequences, roughly 13% being singletons. This sample also appeared in a second study, on T cells in Graves' hyperthyroidism and ophthalmopathy.

This material consisted of peripheral blood mononuclear cells (PBMCs), taken at new diagnosis, from a patient treated with antithyroid drugs. These receptors were taken from a man younger than 40 with Graves disease.

Notes on this clonotype: One end of the junction does not line up with germline, which may come from a read error. The gene calls are TRBV6-5 and TRBJ2-1; D call uncertain. The CDR3 contains 12 residues. Germline lookup yields CDR1 MNHEY and CDR2 SVGAGI. The CDR3 sequence is CVSSYTTNEQFF. In DNA form, the CDR3 reads TGTGTCAGCAGTTACACAACAAATGAGCAGTTCTTC.

The table lists this clonotype with many counts. The chain combines TRBV28 with TRBJ2-2, with D tentatively TRBD2 (6 bases). The V end lost 2 bases, the J end lost 5 bases, and 12 bases lay between the germline ends. Germline-derived CDR1 and CDR2 are MDHEN and SYDVKM. The CDR3 runs 15 residues. The CDR3 is CASSLIAVGTGELFF. The CDR3 coding sequence is TGTGCCAGCAGTTTAATAGCGGTTGGGACCGGGGAGCTGTTTTTT.

The sample holds many counts of this clonotype. The V and J genes are TRBV12-3 or TRBV12-4 and TRBJ1-3, with 7 bases aligning to TRBD1. The J segment lost 4 bases and the V segment lost 6 bases, leaving 9 bases of the junction unmatched. The CDR3 has 15 amino acids. CDR3 loop: CASRTVQGEGNTIYF. The CDR3, as DNA: TGTGCCAGCAGAACCGTTCAGGGGGAAGGAAACACCATATATTTT.

This clonotype showed up just a few times. CDR3 in amino acids: CACFSGTGKWNTEAFF. CDR3 nucleotides: TGTGCCTGTTTTTCCGGGACAGGGAAGTGGAACACTGAAGCTTTCTTT. The gene calls are TRBV19 and TRBJ1-1; TRBD1 agrees at 9 bases. This CDR3 has 16 residues. CDR1 LNHDA and CDR2 SQIVND come from the germline V gene (reference sequence). The V gene end was trimmed by 11 bases and the J gene end by 1 base; junction bases not matched to a gene: 14.

Many counts were recorded for this clonotype. Germline is not matched at one junction end, which may reflect a read error. The chain has TRBV7-7 and TRBJ2-5; TRBD2 might be the D (5 bases). Germline V lookup: CDR1 SSHAT, CDR2 FNYEAQ (reference sequence). CDR3 length: 17 amino acids. The CDR3: CASSLYPPRVSQETQYF. The CDR3, as DNA: TGTGCTAGCAGCTTATACCCCCCGAGGGTGAGCCAAGAGACCCAGTACTTC.

This clonotype has a count of ten or more. V is TRBV2 and J is TRBJ2-7; possibly TRBD1 or TRBD2 for D (5 bases each). The CDR3 has 12 amino acids. CDR1 and CDR2 from the germline V gene are SNHLY and FYNNEI. V dropped 8 bases and J dropped 2 bases, with 10 bases sitting between them. CDR3 bases: TGTGCCAGCCGGGACCAGACCTACGAGCAGTACTTC. This codes for CASRDQTYEQYF.

The chain is built from TRBV6-1 and TRBJ1-2; D is perhaps TRBD1 (6 bases). This CDR3 has 12 residues. Germline V gene data show CDR1 as MNHNS and CDR2 as SASEGT. V lost 6 bases and J 7 bases, leaving 12 bases between the germline ends. CDR3 sequence: CASRGGISGYTF. CDR3 sequence (DNA): TGTGCCAGCAGGGGGGGCATCTCTGGCTACACCTTC.

CDR3 DNA sequence: TGTGCCAGCAGTGATCGGTGGTCGGCTCAGCCCCAGCATTTT. Residues: CASSDRWSAQPQHF. The chain is built from TRBV6-4 and TRBJ1-5, with no clear D. CDR1 MRHNA and CDR2 SNTAGT come from the germline V gene. V lost 3 bases to trimming and J lost 6 bases, with 12 bases between them. The CDR3 is 14 amino acids.

This clonotype came up many times. The chain carries TRBV5-1 and TRBJ2-3, with TRBD1 as a possible D gene (6 bases). The CDR3 is made up of 14 amino acids. Germline assignment: CDR1 SGHRS and CDR2 YFSETQ. The ends were cut back, 4 bases at V and 4 bases at J, with 13 bases in the middle. The chain's CDR3 is CASSPGDISDTQYF. CDR3 bases: TGCGCCAGCAGCCCAGGGGACATTTCAGATACGCAGTATTTT.

This clonotype has a count of ten or more. The rearrangement joins TRBV7-8 to TRBJ2-7; 11 nucleotides agree with TRBD2. Germline values: CDR1 SGHVS, CDR2 FQNEAQ. The CDR3 runs to 13 residues. CDR3 protein: CGSGRAGTYEQYF. The CDR3 nucleotides are TGTGGTAGCGGGAGGGCCGGGACCTACGAGCAGTACTTC.

This clonotype was counted many times. A read error is possible here, since a much larger clone lies one base away. The gene calls are TRBV6-1 and TRBJ2-1; 7 bases fit TRBD1. The CDR3 has 14 residues. Germline CDR1 reads MNHNS; CDR2 reads SASEGT. V dropped 6 bases and J dropped 3; count of bases not matched to a gene: 5. The CDR3, as DNA: TGTGCCAGCAGCCCCGGGACAGACTACAATGAGCAGTTCTTC. It is translated as CASSPGTDYNEQFF.

The sample holds a few counts of this clonotype. The V call is TRBV18, the J call TRBJ1-6; the D is unclear. V was clipped by 3 bases and J by 5 bases, with 11 bases between them. Germline V gene sequence: CDR1 KGHSH, CDR2 LQKENI. The CDR3 runs 15 residues. This chain's CDR3 is CASSPYKANNSPLHF. The DNA of the CDR3 is TGTGCCAGCTCACCTTACAAGGCAAATAATTCACCCCTCCACTTT.

This clonotype was observed a few times. The chain is built from TRBV28 and TRBJ2-1, with D tentatively TRBD1 (6 bases). This CDR3 spans 14 amino acids. Trimming took off 5 bases at V and 6 bases at J, with 14 bases between the two ends. In germline, CDR1 is MDHEN, CDR2 SYDVKM. The CDR3 sequence is CASSERTVLNEQFF. Written as DNA, the CDR3 is TGTGCCAGCAGTGAAAGGACAGTTCTCAATGAGCAGTTCTTC. Variable domain in full (rest from reference TRBV28 and TRBJ2-1): DVKVTQSSRYLVKRTGEKVFLECVQDMDHENMFWYRQDPGLGLRLIYFSYDVKMKEKGDIPEGYSVSREKKERFSLILESASTNQTSMYLCASSERTVLNEQFFGPGTRLTVL.

This clonotype occurred many times. This chain connects TRBV12-3 or TRBV12-4 to TRBJ2-3; the D gene could be TRBD1 or TRBD2 (5 bases each). The CDR3 totals 14 residues. The V gene lost 5 bases and the J gene lost 3 bases, with 12 bases spanning the gap. The CDR3 loop is CASSPGDLTDTQYF. The CDR3 nucleotides are TGTGCCAGCAGTCCCGGGGACCTAACAGATACGCAGTATTTT.

This clonotype has just a few counts. The chain uses TRBV20-1 and TRBJ1-5; the D gene is possibly TRBD1 (5 bases). The germline gives CDR1 DFQATT, CDR2 SNEGSKA (reference sequence). V lost 3 bases to trimming and J lost 2 bases, with 14 bases between them. The CDR3 contains 15 residues. The CDR3 protein is CSARGGEGGNQPQHF. The CDR3 nucleotides read TGCAGTGCTAGGGGGGGGGAGGGTGGCAATCAGCCCCAGCATTTT.

This clonotype was counted between two and nine times. The chain joins TRBV6-1 to TRBJ2-1; 9 bases map to TRBD2. The germline V gene encodes CDR1 MNHNS and CDR2 SASEGT. CDR3 size: 18 residues. V lost 6 bases to trimming and J lost 10 bases; unmatched junction nucleotides: 22. The CDR3 is CASRLCLAGARFHREQFF. The CDR3 DNA reads as TGTGCCAGCAGGCTGTGTTTAGCGGGAGCCCGTTTTCATAGAGAGCAGTTCTTC.

The chain joins TRBV7-9 to TRBJ2-2, with D unclear. The CDR3 consists of 15 residues. Trimming pared 2 bases from V and 4 bases from J, leaving 11 bases between. In germline, CDR1 is SEHNR, CDR2 FQNEAQ (reference sequence). CDR3 DNA: TGTGCCAGCAGCTTACAGGTGGTCTTCACCGGGGAGCTGTTTTTT. Amino acid sequence: CASSLQVVFTGELFF.

The V call is TRBV28, the J call TRBJ2-7; 8 bases fit TRBD2. Germline-derived CDR1 and CDR2 are MDHEN and SYDVKM. V dropped 4 bases and J dropped 4; count of bases not matched to a gene: 6. The length of the CDR3 is 14 residues. The CDR3, as DNA: TGTGCCAGCAGTTCGGGAGGGCCTGGGTACGAGCAGTACTTC. Residues: CASSSGGPGYEQYF. The whole variable domain, remainder taken from reference TRBV28 and TRBJ2-7, is DVKVTQSSRYLVKRTGEKVFLECVQDMDHENMFWYRQDPGLGLRLIYFSYDVKMKEKGDIPEGYSVSREKKERFSLILESASTNQTSMYLCASSSGGPGYEQYFGPGTRLTVT.

This clonotype was found many times. The chain recombines TRBV28 with TRBJ1-1; D is perhaps TRBD1 (6 bases). Germline-derived CDR1 and CDR2 are MDHEN and SYDVKM. The V gene lost 7 bases and the J gene lost 1 base, with 19 bases spanning the gap. The CDR3 consists of 16 residues. CDR3 loop: CASTPFGGHRNTEAFF. As DNA, the CDR3 is TGTGCCAGCACCCCCTTTGGGGGCCACAGGAACACTGAAGCTTTCTTT.

This chain links TRBV20-1 with TRBJ2-3, with 7 bases that match TRBD1. This CDR3 is 13 amino acids long. J gave up 7 bases and V 5 bases, and 9 bases lay outside the gene matches. Germline V gene sequence: CDR1 DFQATT, CDR2 SNEGSKA (reference sequence). This CDR3 is CSAGGHRGNTQYF. CDR3 coding DNA: TGCAGTGCTGGGGGCCACAGGGGAAATACGCAGTATTTT.

This clonotype was recorded a few times. The conserved closing phenylalanine or tryptophan is absent in this CDR3, likely reflecting a read error. The chain combines TRBV9 with TRBJ1-1; 7 positions agree with TRBD1. The CDR3 is 13 residues long. The germline V gene has CDR1 SGDLS and CDR2 YYNGEE. V was clipped by 4 bases and J by 7 bases; unmatched bases: 7. The CDR3 coding sequence is TGTGCCAGCAGCATTGGGACAGTGGGTGAAGCTTTCTCT. Translated: CASSIGTVGEAFS.

The CDR3 DNA reads as TGCAGCGTTTTCACAGGGGCGCCGAACACCGGGGAGCTGTTTTTT. Translated, it gives CSVFTGAPNTGELFF. The V gene is TRBV29-1, the J gene TRBJ2-2, with 7 bases aligning to TRBD1. The CDR3 length is 15 residues. CDR1 and CDR2 from the germline V gene are SQVTM and ANQGSEA. Trimming took 5 bases from V and 0 from J; bases not matched to a gene: 6.

Of note for this clonotype: At one of its ends the junction is not consistent with the germline gene, which may arise from a read error. V is TRBV7-9 and J is TRBJ2-1, with TRBD2 matching over 12 bases. Germline V gene data show CDR1 as SEHNR and CDR2 as FQNEAQ (reference sequence). The CDR3 is 16 residues long. This chain's CDR3 is CASSPPGTSGFNEQLF. Here the CDR3 DNA reads TGTGCCAGCAGTCCTCCCGGGACTAGCGGGTTCAATGAGCAGCTCTTC.

A note on this clonotype: This may stem from a read error, because a much larger clone lies one nucleotide away. This chain joins TRBV6-2 or TRBV6-3 and TRBJ2-7, with TRBD2 identical over 8 bases. Per germline, CDR1 MNHEY and CDR2 SVGEGT. This CDR3 comprises 14 residues. The CDR3 loop reads CASSYNGRAYKQYF. The CDR3 DNA reads TGTGCCAGCAGTTACAACGGGAGGGCCTACAAGCAGTACTTC.